The rows below give T cell receptor beta chains drawn from one sample of a study of patients and donors after allogeneic stem cell transplantation. Each CDR3 protein gets one entry after TCRdb re-called the RT-PCR reads with MiXCR. The sample lists 150,000 or so distinct CDR3 sequences; approximately 25% were seen once. The specimen was blood, either unsorted or a sorted T cell fraction (not recorded which). All receptors derive from a human donor who was either an allogeneic HSCT recipient or a stem cell or donor lymphocyte infusion donor (not recorded which). It is not recorded whose cells these are; they may come from a transplant donor. Each CDR3 is given with its conserved first and last residue. D genes are given only for firm matches. Not every row has a clone size; where given, it reads once, few, many or a size class.

d_call	v_call	cdr3_length	j_call	clone_size	cdr3_aa	cdr3_nt
-	TRBV20-1	14	TRBJ2-5	-	CSARDLPYQETQYF	TGCAGTGCTAGAGATCTCCCATATCAAGAGACCCAGTACTTC
TRBD2	TRBV7-9	19	TRBJ2-3	-	CASSPQDWGTSGSTDTQYF	TGTGCCAGCAGCCCTCAGGACTGGGGGACTAGCGGGAGCACAGATACGCAGTATTTT
-	TRBV7-3	15	TRBJ1-3	-	CASSFDGNSGNTIYF	TGTGCCAGCAGCTTCGATGGTAACTCTGGAAACACCATATATTTT
TRBD2	TRBV20-1	13	TRBJ2-7	few	CSARGTSMYEQYF	TGCAGTGCTAGAGGGACTAGCATGTACGAGCAGTACTTC
-	TRBV5-1	15	TRBJ1-1	few	CASSFIQGARTEAFF	TGCGCCAGCAGCTTTATACAGGGAGCGAGGACTGAAGCTTTCTTT
-	TRBV7-9	16	TRBJ1-2	few	CASSLGLPRRNYGYTF	TGTGCCAGCAGCTTGGGCCTACCCAGACGGAACTATGGCTACACCTTC
-	TRBV5-1	13	TRBJ2-2	once	CASTGHVTGELFF	TGCGCCAGCACGGGACACGTCACCGGGGAGCTGTTTTTT
-	TRBV4-1	17	TRBJ2-7	-	CASSHVPGPPLRGEQYF	TGCGCCAGCAGCCATGTACCGGGACCACCACTGAGGGGGGAGCAGTACTTC
-	TRBV12-3/TRBV12-4	15	TRBJ2-1	few	CASSLQPASHNEQFF	TGTGCCAGCAGTTTGCAGCCCGCCTCACACAATGAGCAGTTCTTC
-	TRBV5-1	15	TRBJ2-1	-	CASSWGASSYNEQFF	TGCGCCAGCAGCTGGGGGGCAAGCTCCTACAATGAGCAGTTCTTC
-	TRBV5-1	12	TRBJ1-6	many	CASSLGDSPLHF	TGCGCCAGCAGCTTGGGCGACTCACCCCTCCACTTT
-	TRBV5-1	14	TRBJ1-1	few	CASSLRAVNTEAFF	TGCGCCAGCAGCTTGAGGGCGGTGAACACTGAAGCTTTCTTT
-	TRBV24-1	15	TRBJ1-3	-	CATSAGTDSGNTIYF	TGTGCCACCAGTGCCGGGACTGACTCTGGAAACACCATATATTTT
-	TRBV29-1	10	TRBJ1-2	many	CSVGDDGYTF	TGCAGCGTGGGGGATGATGGCTACACCTTC